These T cell receptor beta chains were read from a single sample in a study of blood T cells in healthy people across ages. TCRdb itself ran the 5' RACE reads through MiXCR, one entry per CDR3 protein. Found here are around 650,000 distinct CDR3 sequences, roughly 32% of them singletons; the top ten hold 15%. The sequenced material came from blood. All receptors come from a woman older than 75 in good health. Each CDR3 is given with its conserved first and last residue. The D gene is left open where the match is weak. Rows may omit the clone size; those that give it use once, few, many or a size class.

TRBV7-2,many,TRBD1,TRBJ2-7,CASSFTRGPSYEQYF,TGTGCCAGCAGCTTTACAAGGGGGCCTTCCTACGAGCAGTACTTC
TRBV20-1,NA,TRBD1,TRBJ2-7,CSAPSGTGYDEQYF,TGCAGTGCTCCAAGCGGGACAGGGTACGACGAGCAGTACTTC
TRBV12-3/TRBV12-4,NA,TRBD2,TRBJ2-7,CASSLTSGGALEQYF,TGTGCCAGCAGCCTTACTAGCGGGGGGGCCCTTGAGCAGTACTTC
TRBV5-1,many,NA,TRBJ2-6,CASSLSGANVLTF,TGTGCCAGCAGCTTATCTGGGGCCAACGTCCTGACTTTC
TRBV6-2/TRBV6-3,NA,NA,TRBJ1-5,CASSRRAGPNQPQHF,TGTGCCAGCTCCCGACGGGCAGGCCCCAATCAGCCCCAGCATTTT
TRBV2,many,NA,TRBJ2-5,CASSESMGDTETQYF,TGTGCCAGCAGTGAATCAATGGGTGATACCGAGACCCAGTACTTC
TRBV20-1,many,NA,TRBJ2-3,CSASSGRGIGGTDTQYF,TGCAGTGCCAGTAGCGGCCGTGGAATTGGTGGCACAGATACGCAGTATTTT
TRBV6-6,once,TRBD2,TRBJ2-7,CASSYLQGLAGSYEQYF,TGTGCCAGCAGTTACCTACAGGGACTAGCGGGTTCCTACGAGCAGTACTTC
TRBV19,NA,TRBD2,TRBJ2-1,CASSAGGPPGNEQFF,TGTGCCAGTAGTGCGGGGGGCCCCCCTGGGAATGAGCAGTTCTTC
TRBV10-3,few,TRBD1,TRBJ1-1,CASRQGMNTEAFF,TGTGCCTCTAGACAGGGGATGAACACTGAAGCTTTCTTT
TRBV20-1,NA,NA,TRBJ2-1,CSATLGNEQFF,TGCAGTGCTACCCTAGGAAATGAGCAGTTCTTC
TRBV6-5,many,TRBD2,TRBJ2-1,CASSYGSGTSVRSEQFF,TGTGCCAGCAGTTACGGCTCCGGGACTAGCGTAAGGAGTGAGCAGTTCTTC
TRBV6-5,few,NA,TRBJ1-1,CASSYSRGEGEAFF,TGTGCCAGCAGTTACTCGAGAGGGGAAGGTGAAGCTTTCTTT
TRBV12-3/TRBV12-4,NA,NA,TRBJ2-7,CASNRGYNEQYF,TGTGCCAGCAATCGGGGGTACAATGAGCAGTACTTC
TRBV7-3,many,NA,TRBJ2-1,CASSLTSVGNEQFF,TGTGCCAGCAGCTTAACTAGTGTGGGGAATGAGCAGTTCTTC
TRBV7-2,NA,NA,TRBJ1-6,CAGSSGPWANSPLHF,TGTGCCGGCAGCTCGGGACCCTGGGCTAATTCACCCCTCCACTTT
TRBV7-9,many,NA,TRBJ2-1,CASSLALAGWNEQFF,TGTGCCAGCAGCTTAGCTCTAGCAGGATGGAATGAGCAGTTCTTC
TRBV10-3,few,NA,TRBJ1-1,CAVSDEGLPGTEAFF,TGTGCCGTCAGTGATGAGGGCCTCCCCGGCACTGAAGCTTTCTTT
TRBV27,many,NA,TRBJ1-2,CASSPHGRGYTF,TGTGCCAGCAGCCCTCACGGACGCGGCTACACCTTC
TRBV7-2,many,NA,TRBJ2-7,CASSIPSKDEQYF,TGTGCCAGCAGCATCCCATCAAAGGACGAGCAGTACTTC